Listed below are T cell receptor beta chains from one sample, sequenced in a study of blood T cell repertoires in COVID-19. Libraries were prepared by immunoSEQ multiplex PCR; TCRdb keeps only in-frame clonotypes and omits some of them. The sample contains roughly 290,000 clones, approximately 92% of which appear only once. Input material: peripheral blood. All receptors derive from a woman in her thirties with COVID-19, enrolled during active disease. The CDR3 runs from the conserved cysteine through the conserved F or W. The order of the fields is V gene, D gene, J gene, clone size, CDR3 DNA, CDR3 protein. The D gene is left open where the match is weak. Size is stated for part of the rows, as once, few or many counts, or as a class when the clone is expanded.

v_gene: TRBV19
d_gene: .
j_gene: TRBJ2-4
abundance: .
CDR3nt: TGTGCCAGTAGTATTCAGGGATACATTCAGTACTTC
CDR3aa: CASSIQGYIQYF

v_gene: TRBV7-2
d_gene: TRBD2
j_gene: TRBJ2-5
abundance: .
CDR3nt: TGTGCCAGCAGCCGGACTAGCGGGACCCAAGAGACCCAGTACTTC
CDR3aa: CASSRTSGTQETQYF

v_gene: TRBV5-1
d_gene: .
j_gene: TRBJ2-3
abundance: .
CDR3nt: TGCGCCAGCAGCTTGGCCCCGTCCCGTTCAGATACGCAGTATTTT
CDR3aa: CASSLAPSRSDTQYF

v_gene: TRBV20-1
d_gene: TRBD2
j_gene: TRBJ2-1
abundance: .
CDR3nt: TGCAGTGCTAGTTTGGTTAGCGGGACACCCGAGCAGTTCTTC
CDR3aa: CSASLVSGTPEQFF

v_gene: TRBV24-1
d_gene: .
j_gene: TRBJ2-2
abundance: .
CDR3nt: TGTGCCACAACCGGGAACTTCGAAGGGGAGCTGTTTTTT
CDR3aa: CATTGNFEGELFF

v_gene: TRBV6-2/TRBV6-3
d_gene: .
j_gene: TRBJ2-3
abundance: .
CDR3nt: TGTGCCAGCAGTTCCTTTAACACAGATACGCAGTATTTT
CDR3aa: CASSSFNTDTQYF

v_gene: TRBV30
d_gene: TRBD1
j_gene: TRBJ2-7
abundance: once
CDR3nt: TGTGCCTGGAGGCCCCAGGGGGCGGCCTACGAGCAGTACTTC
CDR3aa: CAWRPQGAAYEQYF

v_gene: TRBV10-2
d_gene: .
j_gene: TRBJ1-1
abundance: .
CDR3nt: TGCGCCAGCAGGACGGGACTAACGAACACTGAAGCTTTCTTT
CDR3aa: CASRTGLTNTEAFF

v_gene: TRBV7-2
d_gene: TRBD2
j_gene: TRBJ2-1
abundance: .
CDR3nt: TGTGCCAGCAGCTTCCCCGGGGGGGTTCCCAATGAGCAGTTCTTC
CDR3aa: CASSFPGGVPNEQFF

v_gene: TRBV4-2
d_gene: .
j_gene: TRBJ2-7
abundance: .
CDR3nt: TGTGCCAGCAGCCAAGAAGGCAGGGGCTACGAGCAGTACTTC
CDR3aa: CASSQEGRGYEQYF

v_gene: TRBV9
d_gene: TRBD2
j_gene: TRBJ2-1
abundance: .
CDR3nt: TGTGCCAGCAGCGTAGTCCCGGGAGGGTACAATGAGCAGTTCTTC
CDR3aa: CASSVVPGGYNEQFF

v_gene: TRBV4-1
d_gene: .
j_gene: TRBJ1-5
abundance: .
CDR3nt: TGCGCCAGCAGCCTTCTTCAGGGAGGCGATCAGCCCCAGCATTTT
CDR3aa: CASSLLQGGDQPQHF

v_gene: TRBV6-1
d_gene: .
j_gene: TRBJ1-1
abundance: .
CDR3nt: TGTGCCAGCAGTGAAGTAGCATGGCAGTTGAACACTGAAGCTTTCTTT
CDR3aa: CASSEVAWQLNTEAFF

v_gene: TRBV29-1
d_gene: .
j_gene: TRBJ1-5
abundance: once
CDR3nt: TGCAGCGTTGGGTCGGGGGGTGATAGCAATCAGCCCCAGCATTTT
CDR3aa: CSVGSGGDSNQPQHF

v_gene: TRBV29-1
d_gene: TRBD2
j_gene: TRBJ2-1
abundance: .
CDR3nt: TGCAGCGTTGACTATGAATACAGGACTAGCGGGAGGGTCAATGAGCAGTTCTTC
CDR3aa: CSVDYEYRTSGRVNEQFF

v_gene: TRBV20-1
d_gene: TRBD2
j_gene: TRBJ2-5
abundance: .
CDR3nt: TGCAGTGCTAGTGTTAGCGGGAGGGCAAAGACCCAGTACTTC
CDR3aa: CSASVSGRAKTQYF

v_gene: TRBV5-1
d_gene: TRBD2
j_gene: TRBJ2-5
abundance: .
CDR3nt: TGCGCCAGCAGCTCGCCCCCCCCGGGACTAGCGGGGACCCAGTACTTC
CDR3aa: CASSSPPPGLAGTQYF

v_gene: TRBV18
d_gene: TRBD1
j_gene: TRBJ1-5
abundance: .
CDR3nt: TGTGCCAGCTCACCCGACAGGGCTGCTCAGCCCCAGCATTTT
CDR3aa: CASSPDRAAQPQHF

v_gene: TRBV7-9
d_gene: .
j_gene: TRBJ2-5
abundance: .
CDR3nt: TGTGCCAGCAGCTTAGCGGACAGGACCGGGGGGACCCAGTACTTC
CDR3aa: CASSLADRTGGTQYF

v_gene: TRBV5-1
d_gene: .
j_gene: TRBJ2-7
abundance: .
CDR3nt: TGCGCCAGCAGCTCCGGGGTTGGAGGCACCGAGCAGTACTTC
CDR3aa: CASSSGVGGTEQYF

v_gene: TRBV7-2
d_gene: .
j_gene: TRBJ1-1
abundance: .
CDR3nt: TGTGCCAGCAGCCTTACAGGGATGAACACTGAAGCTTTCTTT
CDR3aa: CASSLTGMNTEAFF

v_gene: TRBV10-3
d_gene: TRBD1
j_gene: TRBJ1-3
abundance: .
CDR3nt: TGTGCCATCAGAGTATCGGGACAGTTAGAGGGCACCATATATTTT
CDR3aa: CAIRVSGQLEGTIYF

v_gene: TRBV9
d_gene: TRBD1
j_gene: TRBJ1-5
abundance: .
CDR3nt: TGTGCCAGCAGCCTTACAGGGGACGGCAATCAGCCCCAGCATTTT
CDR3aa: CASSLTGDGNQPQHF

v_gene: TRBV7-9
d_gene: .
j_gene: TRBJ1-2
abundance: .
CDR3nt: TGTGCCAGCAGCTTAGCTGAGGCAGGGGCAGGCTATGGCTACACCTTC
CDR3aa: CASSLAEAGAGYGYTF

v_gene: TRBV5-4
d_gene: .
j_gene: TRBJ1-2
abundance: .
CDR3nt: TGTGCCAGCAGCTTCGACTCTAACTATGGCTACACCTTC
CDR3aa: CASSFDSNYGYTF

v_gene: TRBV2
d_gene: .
j_gene: TRBJ1-3
abundance: .
CDR3nt: TGTGCCAGCGGAGGCCCTGGAAACACCATATATTTT
CDR3aa: CASGGPGNTIYF

v_gene: TRBV24-1
d_gene: .
j_gene: TRBJ2-1
abundance: once
CDR3nt: TGTGCCACCAGTGCCCCCCCCAGTGAGCAGTTCTTC
CDR3aa: CATSAPPSEQFF

v_gene: TRBV5-4
d_gene: .
j_gene: TRBJ2-5
abundance: .
CDR3nt: TGTGCCAGCAGCTTCCACAACCAAGAGACCCAGTACTTC
CDR3aa: CASSFHNQETQYF

v_gene: TRBV7-9
d_gene: .
j_gene: TRBJ2-7
abundance: .
CDR3nt: TGTGCCAGCAACCTAGACAGTAACGAGCAGTACTTC
CDR3aa: CASNLDSNEQYF

v_gene: TRBV4-3
d_gene: TRBD2
j_gene: TRBJ2-7
abundance: .
CDR3nt: TGCGCCAGCAGCCAGGGACTAGCGGGACAGTACGAGCAGTACTTC
CDR3aa: CASSQGLAGQYEQYF

v_gene: TRBV5-1
d_gene: TRBD1
j_gene: TRBJ1-3
abundance: .
CDR3nt: TGCGCCAGCAGCTTGGCCAGTCAGGGGGCAAACACCATATATTTT
CDR3aa: CASSLASQGANTIYF

v_gene: TRBV11-3
d_gene: .
j_gene: TRBJ2-1
abundance: .
CDR3nt: TGTGCCAGCAGCCCTCACGGGAGCTCCTACAATGAGCAGTTCTTC
CDR3aa: CASSPHGSSYNEQFF

v_gene: TRBV6-1
d_gene: TRBD1
j_gene: TRBJ1-6
abundance: .
CDR3nt: TGTGCCAGCAGTGAACGCCGGACAGGCAATTCACCCCTCCACTTT
CDR3aa: CASSERRTGNSPLHF

v_gene: TRBV11-1
d_gene: TRBD1
j_gene: TRBJ2-3
abundance: once
CDR3nt: TGTGCCAGCAGCTTCGACAGGGGCACAGATACGCAGTATTTT
CDR3aa: CASSFDRGTDTQYF

v_gene: TRBV9
d_gene: .
j_gene: TRBJ2-5
abundance: .
CDR3nt: TGTGCCAGCAGCGGGAGGGGAAGGGAGACCCAGTACTTC
CDR3aa: CASSGRGRETQYF

v_gene: TRBV7-3
d_gene: .
j_gene: TRBJ2-5
abundance: .
CDR3nt: TGTGCCAGCAGCTTAACTAACCAAGAGACCCAGTACTTC
CDR3aa: CASSLTNQETQYF

v_gene: TRBV2
d_gene: .
j_gene: TRBJ2-5
abundance: .
CDR3nt: TGTGCCAGCAAAGGCCAGGGGACCCAGTACTTC
CDR3aa: CASKGQGTQYF

v_gene: TRBV12-3/TRBV12-4
d_gene: TRBD2
j_gene: TRBJ2-1
abundance: .
CDR3nt: TGTGCCAGCAGCAGGGGACTAGGGGAGTTCTTC
CDR3aa: CASSRGLGEFF

v_gene: TRBV18
d_gene: .
j_gene: TRBJ2-2
abundance: .
CDR3nt: TGTGCCAGCTCACCAGGGCTAACCGGGGAGCTGTTTTTT
CDR3aa: CASSPGLTGELFF

v_gene: TRBV19
d_gene: .
j_gene: TRBJ1-2
abundance: .
CDR3nt: TGTGCCAGTAGTATCGGCACGGGCTATGGCTACACCTTC
CDR3aa: CASSIGTGYGYTF

v_gene: TRBV28
d_gene: TRBD1
j_gene: TRBJ1-5
abundance: .
CDR3nt: TGTGCCAGCAGACCTCTGACAGGGGGTGATAACAATCAGCCCCAGCATTTT
CDR3aa: CASRPLTGGDNNQPQHF

v_gene: TRBV27
d_gene: .
j_gene: TRBJ2-5
abundance: .
CDR3nt: TGTGCCAGCAGCTATATCGGGAGCAGGGAGACCCAGTACTTC
CDR3aa: CASSYIGSRETQYF